This T cell receptor (beta chain) was profiled in a study of blood T cell repertoires in COVID-19. Looking at the study overall: The cDNA or gDNA used as material had been derived from T cells, B-cell-depleted T cells, or PBMCs.

The table lists this clone with a count of one. As originally analysed: Amplification with reference gene primers provided the estimates of nucleated cell counts. The repertoire was sequenced with immunoSEQ multiplex PCR; TCRdb's copy has only in-frame clones and lacks some. The V and J calls and the clone size are those of that table, but D and trimming were determined from the DNA. Of approximately 200,000 clones in the sample, around 83% were seen once. CDR3 length: 15 residues. V was cut by 3 bases and J by 8 bases, with 20 bases left in between. In germline, CDR1 is SGHRS, CDR2 YFSETQ. Sequenced: peripheral blood. The source is a woman in her fifties or sixties with acute or convalescent COVID-19. This chain uses TRBV5-1 with TRBJ1-2; perhaps TRBD1 as D (5 bases). The CDR3 nucleotides read TGCGCCAGCAGCTCGGCCGGGCAGGGAATTTTAGGCTACACCTTC. Its protein product is CASSSAGQGILGYTF.